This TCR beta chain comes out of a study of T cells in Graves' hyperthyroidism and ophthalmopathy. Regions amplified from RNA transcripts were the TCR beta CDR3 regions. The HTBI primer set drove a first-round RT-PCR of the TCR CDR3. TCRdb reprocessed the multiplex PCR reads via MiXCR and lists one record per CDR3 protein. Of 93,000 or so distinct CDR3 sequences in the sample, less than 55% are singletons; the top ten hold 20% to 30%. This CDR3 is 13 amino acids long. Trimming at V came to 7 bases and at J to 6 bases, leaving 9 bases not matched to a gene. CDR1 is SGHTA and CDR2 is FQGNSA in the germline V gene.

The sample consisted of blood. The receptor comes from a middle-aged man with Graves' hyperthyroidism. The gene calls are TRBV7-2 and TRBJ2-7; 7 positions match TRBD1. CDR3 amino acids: CASKTGKGIEQYF. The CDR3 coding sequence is TGTGCCAGCAAGACAGGGAAGGGCATCGAGCAGTACTTC.